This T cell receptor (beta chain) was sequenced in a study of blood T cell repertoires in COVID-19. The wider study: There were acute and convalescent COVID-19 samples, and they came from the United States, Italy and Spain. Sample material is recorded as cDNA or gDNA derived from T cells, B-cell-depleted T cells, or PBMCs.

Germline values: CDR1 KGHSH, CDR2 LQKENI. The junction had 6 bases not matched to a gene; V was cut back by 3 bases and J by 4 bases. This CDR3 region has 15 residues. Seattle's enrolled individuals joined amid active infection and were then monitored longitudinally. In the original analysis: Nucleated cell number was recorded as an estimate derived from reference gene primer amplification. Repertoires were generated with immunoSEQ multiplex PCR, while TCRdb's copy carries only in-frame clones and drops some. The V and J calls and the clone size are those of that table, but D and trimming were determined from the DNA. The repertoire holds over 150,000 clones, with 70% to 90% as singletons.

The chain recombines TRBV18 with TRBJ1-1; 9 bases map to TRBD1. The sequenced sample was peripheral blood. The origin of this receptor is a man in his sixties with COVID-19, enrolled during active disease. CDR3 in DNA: TGTGCCAGCTCACCGCGGACAGGGGAGTTCACTGAAGCTTTCTTT. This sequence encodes CASSPRTGEFTEAFF. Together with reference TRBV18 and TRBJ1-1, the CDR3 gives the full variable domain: NAGVMQNPRHLVRRRGQEARLRCSPMKGHSHVYWYRQLPEEGLKFMVYLQKENIIDESGMPKERFSAEFPKEGPSILRIQQVVRGDSAAYFCASSPRTGEFTEAFFGQGTRLTVV.